This T cell receptor (beta chain) was retrieved from a study of T cells of healthy individuals. MiXCR, applied by TCRdb to the 5' RACE reads, yields one record per CDR3 protein. In the table there are fewer than 70,000 distinct CDR3 sequences, roughly 15% of which are singletons. Germline assignment: CDR1 LGHNT and CDR2 FRNRAP. The CDR3 sequence is 13 residues long. V dropped 7 bases and J dropped 6 bases, with 14 bases sitting between them. This clonotype was seen only a few times. V usage is TRBV12-5 and J usage is TRBJ2-3; tentatively, D is TRBD1 or TRBD2 (5 bases each). The TCR originated in a human donor in good health. Here the CDR3 reads CASALGEGDTQYF. The CDR3 DNA sequence: TGTGCTAGTGCCCTTGGAGAGGGGGATACGCAGTATTTT.